This TCR beta chain was identified in a study of IL-17A CD8 T cells in psoriatic arthritis synovium. Some background on the complete study: The goal of the study was to define the phenotype, molecular profile and function of synovial IL-17A+CD8+ T cells in psoriatic arthritis pathogenesis.

V sheds 1 base and J sheds 8 bases, leaving 8 bases between their ends. In the germline V gene, CDR1 corresponds to SQVTM and CDR2 to ANQGSEA. The CDR3 holds 11 amino acids from the cysteine to the phenylalanine. Only CDR3 DNA is held: 33 bases, read in frame from base 1. After DNA extraction (Qiagen), TCRbeta V-D-J rearrangements underwent bias-controlled amplification and then high-throughput sequencing (immunoSEQ; Adaptive Biotech). On the study's bioinformatics: The immunoSEQ Analyzer platform was used for sequence-level analysis of productive sequences. Clonality was calculated as 1 minus Pielou's evenness, with values ranging from 0 (highly polyclonal) to 1 (monoclonal). Repertoire overlap between subsets was quantified with the Morisita index, from 0 (no similarity) to 1 (complete similarity). TCRdb mirrors the immuneACCESS table, restricted to in-frame sequences. Some clones are absent from its copies; in checked studies, under half trace to an unresolved V gene, and the reason for the others is unknown. Clonal size and the V and J genes are those of that table, whereas D and trimming came from the DNA. For this sample the table gives approximately 560 clones, of which roughly 80% were detected only once. The ten largest clonotypes hold 15% of the sample.

Study-wide findings and limitations: Synovial Tc17 cells in psoriatic arthritis were shown by TCRbeta sequencing to be polyclonal (median clonality approximately 0.076). In a couple of patients, many Tc17 clones also appeared in the synovial Tc1 population, producing Morisita overlap indices above 0.85. Only three patients were included in the TCR sequencing, a limited sample size that the authors acknowledged. Although most synovial CD8+ subsets stayed polyclonal, some individual clones made up over 5% of the repertoire. Because no psoriatic arthritis synovial tissue samples were available, cells were taken from synovial fluid instead of synovial tissue.

As to this clone: Its antigen is still unknown. Per-base quality was not reported, and no clone a single base away is much larger than it.

CD3+ T cells, isolated magnetically, got approximately 1.5 hours of stimulation with PMA and ionomycin and were then labeled using IL-17A and IFNgamma cytokine secretion assays. Synovial fluid effusions were drawn from actively inflamed joints of patients with psoriatic arthritis. Memory CD8+ T cells in synovial fluid were sorted patient by patient into Tc17 (IL-17A+) cells, bulk memory cells and Tc1 (IL-17A-IFNgamma+) cells in order to compare their TCR repertoires. The Classification of Psoriatic Arthritis Study Group (CASPAR) criteria were met by the psoriatic arthritis patients. Cytokine-secreting cells were counterstained with a viability dye and with anti-CD3, CD8, CD14 and CD4 antibodies and were sorted on a BD FACSAria. Sorted CD8+ T cell subsets from the synovial fluid of a few patients with psoriatic arthritis were subjected to TCRbeta sequencing. After isolation with Lymphoprep, synovial fluid mononuclear cells were cryopreserved in liquid nitrogen until use. The medium used for cryopreservation was made up of around 48% fetal calf serum and around 9.6% dimethyl sulfoxide.

The chain is assembled from TRBV29-1 and TRBJ1-2; the D segment could be TRBD1, given 6 matching bases. The sequence derives from a human donor with psoriatic arthritis. The sample taken for sequencing was IL-17A+ (IFN-gamma+/-) memory CD8+ T cells from synovial fluid. Taken with the paper, the label for cell subset or site translates to: IL-17A+IFNgamma+/- memory CD8+ (Tc17) cells. The base sequence is TGCAGCGTTGAAGCGGGGGGCGGCTACACCTTC. Translated, it gives CSVEAGGGYTF.